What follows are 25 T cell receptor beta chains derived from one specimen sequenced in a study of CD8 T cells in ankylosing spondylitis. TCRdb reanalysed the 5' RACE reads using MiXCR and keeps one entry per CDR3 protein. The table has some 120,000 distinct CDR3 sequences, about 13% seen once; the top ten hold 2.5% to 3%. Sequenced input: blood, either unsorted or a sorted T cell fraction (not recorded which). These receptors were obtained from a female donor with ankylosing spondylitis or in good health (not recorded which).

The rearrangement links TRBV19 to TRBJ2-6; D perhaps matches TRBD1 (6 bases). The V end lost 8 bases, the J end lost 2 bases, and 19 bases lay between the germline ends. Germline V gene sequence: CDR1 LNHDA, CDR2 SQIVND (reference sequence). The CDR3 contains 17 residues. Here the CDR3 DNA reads TGTGCCAGTCACCCCGACAGGCCCACCCCTGGGGCCAACGTCCTGACTTTC. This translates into CASHPDRPTPGANVLTF.

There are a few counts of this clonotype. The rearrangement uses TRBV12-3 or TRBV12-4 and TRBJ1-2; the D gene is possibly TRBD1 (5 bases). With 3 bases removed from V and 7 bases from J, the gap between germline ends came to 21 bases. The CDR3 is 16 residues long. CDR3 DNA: TGTGCCAGCAGTTTGGGGGGGGGAGGGAAGGAGAGTGGCTACACCTTC. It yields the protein CASSLGGGGKESGYTF.

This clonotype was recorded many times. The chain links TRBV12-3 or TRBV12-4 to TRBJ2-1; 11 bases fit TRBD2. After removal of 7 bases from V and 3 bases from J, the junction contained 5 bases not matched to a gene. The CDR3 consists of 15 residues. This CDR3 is CASTLAGGLYNEQFF. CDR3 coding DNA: TGTGCCAGCACTCTAGCGGGGGGACTCTACAATGAGCAGTTCTTC.

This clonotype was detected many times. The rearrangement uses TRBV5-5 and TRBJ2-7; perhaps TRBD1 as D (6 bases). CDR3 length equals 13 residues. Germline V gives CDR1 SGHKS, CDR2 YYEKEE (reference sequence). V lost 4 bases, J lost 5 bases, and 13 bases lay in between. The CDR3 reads CASSHYGTHEQYF. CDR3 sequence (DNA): TGTGCCAGCAGCCACTACGGGACACACGAGCAGTACTTC.

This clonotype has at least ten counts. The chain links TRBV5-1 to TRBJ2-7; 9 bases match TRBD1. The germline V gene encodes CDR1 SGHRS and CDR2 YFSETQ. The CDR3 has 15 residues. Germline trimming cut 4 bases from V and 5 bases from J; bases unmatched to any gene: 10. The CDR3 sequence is CASSPRDRESHEQYF. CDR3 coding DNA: TGCGCCAGCAGCCCCCGGGACAGGGAATCACACGAGCAGTACTTC.

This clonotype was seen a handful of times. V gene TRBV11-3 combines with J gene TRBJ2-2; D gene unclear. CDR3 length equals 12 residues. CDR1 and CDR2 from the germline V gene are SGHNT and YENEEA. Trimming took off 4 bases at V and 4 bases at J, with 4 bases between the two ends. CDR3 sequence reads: CASSSTTGELFF. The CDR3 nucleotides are TGTGCCAGCAGCTCCACCACCGGGGAGCTGTTTTTT.

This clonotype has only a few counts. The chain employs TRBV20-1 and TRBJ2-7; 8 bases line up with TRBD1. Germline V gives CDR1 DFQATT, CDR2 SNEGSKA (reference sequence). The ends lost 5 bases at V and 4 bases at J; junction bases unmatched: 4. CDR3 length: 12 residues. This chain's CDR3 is CSAPRQGYEQYF. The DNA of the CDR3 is TGCAGTGCTCCTAGACAGGGGTACGAGCAGTACTTC.

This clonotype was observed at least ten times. In nucleotides, the CDR3 is TGCGCCAGCAGCCAGGGACTAGGGACCGGGGAGCTGTTTTTT. Translation gives CASSQGLGTGELFF. The rearrangement links TRBV5-1 to TRBJ2-2, with 8 bases that match TRBD2. V gave up 4 bases and J gave up 5 bases; unmatched junction bases: 4. Per germline, CDR1 SGHRS and CDR2 YFSETQ. The CDR3 totals 14 residues.

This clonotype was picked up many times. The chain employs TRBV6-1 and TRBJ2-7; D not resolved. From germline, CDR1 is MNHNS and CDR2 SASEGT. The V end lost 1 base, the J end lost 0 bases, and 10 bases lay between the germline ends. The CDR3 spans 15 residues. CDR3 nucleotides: TGTGCCAGCAGTGAAGGGTTAGTAACCTCCTACGAGCAGTACTTC. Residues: CASSEGLVTSYEQYF.

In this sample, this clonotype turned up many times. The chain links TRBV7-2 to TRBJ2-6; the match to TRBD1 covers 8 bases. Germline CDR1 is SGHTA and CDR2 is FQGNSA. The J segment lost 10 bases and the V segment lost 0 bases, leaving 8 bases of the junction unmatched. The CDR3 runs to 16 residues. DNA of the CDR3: TGTGCCAGCAGCTTAGCGCAAAGGACAGGGTCTAACGTCCTGACTTTC. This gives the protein CASSLAQRTGSNVLTF.

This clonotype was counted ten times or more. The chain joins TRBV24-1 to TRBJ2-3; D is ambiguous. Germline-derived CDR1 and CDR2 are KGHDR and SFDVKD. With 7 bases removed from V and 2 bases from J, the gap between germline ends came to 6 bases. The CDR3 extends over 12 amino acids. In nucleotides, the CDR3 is TGTGCCACCAGAGGAAACACAGATACGCAGTATTTT. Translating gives CATRGNTDTQYF.

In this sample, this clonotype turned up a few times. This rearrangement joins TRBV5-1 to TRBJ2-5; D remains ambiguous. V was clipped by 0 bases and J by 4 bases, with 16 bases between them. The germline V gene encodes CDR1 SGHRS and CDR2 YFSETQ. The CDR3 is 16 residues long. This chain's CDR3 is CASSLEPTRNVETQYF. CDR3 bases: TGCGCCAGCAGCTTGGAACCGACCCGGAATGTAGAGACCCAGTACTTC. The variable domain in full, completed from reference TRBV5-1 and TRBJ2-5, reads KAGVTQTPRYLIKTRGQQVTLSCSPISGHRSVSWYQQTPGQGLQFLFEYFSETQRNKGNFPGRFSGRQFSNSRSEMNVSTLELGDSALYLCASSLEPTRNVETQYFGPGTRLLVL.

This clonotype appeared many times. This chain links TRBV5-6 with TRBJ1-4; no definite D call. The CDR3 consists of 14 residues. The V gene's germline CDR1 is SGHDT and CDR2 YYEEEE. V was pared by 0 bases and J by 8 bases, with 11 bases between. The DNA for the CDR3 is TGTGCCAGCAGCTTGGGGGAAATCGAGGAAAAACTGTTTTTT. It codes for CASSLGEIEEKLFF.

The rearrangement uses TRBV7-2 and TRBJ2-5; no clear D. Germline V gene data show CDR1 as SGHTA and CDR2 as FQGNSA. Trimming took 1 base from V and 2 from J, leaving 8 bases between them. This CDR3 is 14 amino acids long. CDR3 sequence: CASSLVSSQETQYF. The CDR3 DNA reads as TGTGCCAGCAGCTTAGTCTCTAGTCAAGAGACCCAGTACTTC. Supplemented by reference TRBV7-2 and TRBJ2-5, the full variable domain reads GAGVSQSPSNKVTEKGKDVELRCDPISGHTALYWYRQSLGQGLEFLIYFQGNSAPDKSGLPSDRFSAERTGGSVSTLTIQRTQQEDSAVYLCASSLVSSQETQYFGPGTRLLVL.

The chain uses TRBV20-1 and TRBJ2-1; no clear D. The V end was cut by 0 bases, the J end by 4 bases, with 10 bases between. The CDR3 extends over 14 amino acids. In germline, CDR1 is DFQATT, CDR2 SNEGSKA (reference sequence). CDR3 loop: CSARDMRYYNEQFF. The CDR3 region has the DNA TGCAGTGCTAGAGATATGAGATATTACAATGAGCAGTTCTTC.

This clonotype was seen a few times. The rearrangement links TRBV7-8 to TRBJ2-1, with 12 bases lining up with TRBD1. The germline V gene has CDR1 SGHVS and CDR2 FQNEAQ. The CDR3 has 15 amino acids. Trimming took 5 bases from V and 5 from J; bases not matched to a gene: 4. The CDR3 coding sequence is TGTGCCAGCAGCCCGGGACAGGGGGCGAACAATGAGCAGTTCTTC. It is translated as CASSPGQGANNEQFF.

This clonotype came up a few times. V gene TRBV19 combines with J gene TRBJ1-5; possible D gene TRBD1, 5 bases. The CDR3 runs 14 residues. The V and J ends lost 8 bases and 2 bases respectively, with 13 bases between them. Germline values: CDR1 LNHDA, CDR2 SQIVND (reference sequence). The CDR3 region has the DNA TGTGCCAGTTCCTTGGCAGGGCGCAATCAGCCCCAGCATTTT. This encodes CASSLAGRNQPQHF.

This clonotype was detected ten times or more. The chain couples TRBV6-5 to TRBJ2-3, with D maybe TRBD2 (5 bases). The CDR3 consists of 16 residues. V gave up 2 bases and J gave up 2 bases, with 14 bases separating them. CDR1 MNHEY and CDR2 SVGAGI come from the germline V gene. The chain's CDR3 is CASSYTSLGITDTQYF. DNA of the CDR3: TGTGCCAGCAGTTACACTAGTCTGGGCATCACAGATACGCAGTATTTT.

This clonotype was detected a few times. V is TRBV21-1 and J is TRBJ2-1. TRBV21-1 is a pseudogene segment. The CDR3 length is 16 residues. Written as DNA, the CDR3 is TGTGCCAGCAGCAAAGTCAGCGTTCGGCGAGACGATGAGCAGTTCTTC. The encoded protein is CASSKVSVRRDDEQFF.

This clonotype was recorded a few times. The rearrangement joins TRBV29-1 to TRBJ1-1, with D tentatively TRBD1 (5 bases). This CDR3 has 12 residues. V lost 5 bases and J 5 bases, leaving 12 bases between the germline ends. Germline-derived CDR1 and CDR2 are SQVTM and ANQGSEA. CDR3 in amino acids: CSVNPQGTEAFF. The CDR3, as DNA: TGCAGCGTTAACCCCCAGGGAACTGAAGCTTTCTTT.

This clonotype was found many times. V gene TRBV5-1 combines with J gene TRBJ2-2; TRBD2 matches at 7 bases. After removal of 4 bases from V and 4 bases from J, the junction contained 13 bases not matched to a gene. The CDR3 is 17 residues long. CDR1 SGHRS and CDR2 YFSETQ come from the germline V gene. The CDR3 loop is CASSPRRTSKVTGELFF. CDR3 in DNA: TGCGCCAGCAGCCCAAGACGGACTAGTAAAGTCACCGGGGAGCTGTTTTTT.

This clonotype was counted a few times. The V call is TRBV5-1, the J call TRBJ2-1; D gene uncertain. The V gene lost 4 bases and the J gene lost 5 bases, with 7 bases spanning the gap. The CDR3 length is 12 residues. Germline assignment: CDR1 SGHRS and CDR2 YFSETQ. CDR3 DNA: TGCGCCAGCAGCCTACATAACAATGAGCAGTTCTTC. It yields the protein CASSLHNNEQFF.

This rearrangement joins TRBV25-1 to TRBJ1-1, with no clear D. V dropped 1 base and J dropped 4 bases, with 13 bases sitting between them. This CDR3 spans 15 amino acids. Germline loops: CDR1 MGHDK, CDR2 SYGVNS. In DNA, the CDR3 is TGTGCCAGCAGTGAATCGGCCGGATGGGGCACTGAAGCTTTCTTT. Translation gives CASSESAGWGTEAFF.

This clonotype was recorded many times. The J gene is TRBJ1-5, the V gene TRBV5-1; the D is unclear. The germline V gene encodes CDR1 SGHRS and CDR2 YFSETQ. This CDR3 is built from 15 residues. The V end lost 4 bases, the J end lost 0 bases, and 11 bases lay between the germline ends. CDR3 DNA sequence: TGCGCCAGCAGCGAAGGACTAGGTAGCAATCAGCCCCAGCATTTT. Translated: CASSEGLGSNQPQHF.

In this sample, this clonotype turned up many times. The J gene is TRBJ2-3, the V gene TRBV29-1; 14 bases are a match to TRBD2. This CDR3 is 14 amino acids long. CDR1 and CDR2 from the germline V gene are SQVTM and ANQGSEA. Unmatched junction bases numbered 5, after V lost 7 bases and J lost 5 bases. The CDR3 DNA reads TGCAGCGGCTGGACTAGCGGGAGGATAGATACGCAGTATTTT. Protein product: CSGWTSGRIDTQYF.